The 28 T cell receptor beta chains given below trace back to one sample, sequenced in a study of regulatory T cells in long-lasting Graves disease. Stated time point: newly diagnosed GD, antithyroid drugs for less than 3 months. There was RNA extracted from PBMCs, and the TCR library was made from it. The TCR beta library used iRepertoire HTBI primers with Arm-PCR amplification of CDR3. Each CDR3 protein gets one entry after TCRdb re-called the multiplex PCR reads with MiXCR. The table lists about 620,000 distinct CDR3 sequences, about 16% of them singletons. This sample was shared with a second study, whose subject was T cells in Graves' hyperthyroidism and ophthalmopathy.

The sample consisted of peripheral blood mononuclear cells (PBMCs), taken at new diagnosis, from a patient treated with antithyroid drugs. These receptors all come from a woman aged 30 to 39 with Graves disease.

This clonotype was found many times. The CDR3, as DNA: TGTGCCAGCAGTTCGTGGACAGTAAGCATCCGCAAAAACATTCAGTACTTC. Translating gives CASSSWTVSIRKNIQYF. The gene calls are TRBV28 and TRBJ2-4, with D maybe TRBD1 (6 bases). Germline CDR1 reads MDHEN; CDR2 reads SYDVKM. Trimming pared 4 bases from V and 3 bases from J, leaving 19 bases between. The CDR3 runs to 17 residues.

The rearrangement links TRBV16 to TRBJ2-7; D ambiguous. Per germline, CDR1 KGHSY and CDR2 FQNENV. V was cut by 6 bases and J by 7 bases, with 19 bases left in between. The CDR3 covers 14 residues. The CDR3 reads CASSKTKQSLEQYF. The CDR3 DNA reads TGTGCCAGCAGTAAAACTAAGCAGAGCCTGGAGCAGTACTTC.

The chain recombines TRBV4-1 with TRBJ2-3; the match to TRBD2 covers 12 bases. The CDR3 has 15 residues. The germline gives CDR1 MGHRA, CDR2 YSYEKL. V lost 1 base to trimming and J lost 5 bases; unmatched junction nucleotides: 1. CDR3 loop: CASSQVGLAGDTQYF. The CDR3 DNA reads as TGCGCCAGCAGCCAAGTGGGACTAGCGGGAGATACGCAGTATTTT.

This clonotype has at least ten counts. In nucleotides, the CDR3 is TGTGCCAGCAGCACGGACGGATACGAGCAGTACTTC. As protein: CASSTDGYEQYF. The V gene is TRBV7-6, the J gene TRBJ2-7; D unresolved. This CDR3 has 12 amino acids. Trimming removed 5 bases from V and 4 bases from J, with 9 bases in between. In germline, CDR1 is SGHVS, CDR2 FNYEAQ.

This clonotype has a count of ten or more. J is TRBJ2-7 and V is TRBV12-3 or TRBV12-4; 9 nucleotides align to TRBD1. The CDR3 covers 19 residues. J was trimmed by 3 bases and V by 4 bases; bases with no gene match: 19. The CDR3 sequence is CASSSYKPPGTGNRYEQYF. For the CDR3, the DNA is TGTGCCAGCAGTTCATACAAACCCCCCGGGACAGGGAATCGCTACGAGCAGTACTTC.

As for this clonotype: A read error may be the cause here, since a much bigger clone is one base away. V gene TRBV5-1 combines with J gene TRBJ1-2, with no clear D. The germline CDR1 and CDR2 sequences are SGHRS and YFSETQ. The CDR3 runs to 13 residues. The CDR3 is CASSLVGPPGYTF. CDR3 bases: TGTGCCAGCAGCTTAGTAGGTCCTCCCGGCTACACCTTC. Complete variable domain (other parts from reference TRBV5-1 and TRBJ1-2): KAGVTQTPRYLIKTRGQQVTLSCSPISGHRSVSWYQQTPGQGLQFLFEYFSETQRNKGNFPGRFSGRQFSNSRSEMNVSTLELGDSALYLCASSLVGPPGYTFGSGTRLTVV.

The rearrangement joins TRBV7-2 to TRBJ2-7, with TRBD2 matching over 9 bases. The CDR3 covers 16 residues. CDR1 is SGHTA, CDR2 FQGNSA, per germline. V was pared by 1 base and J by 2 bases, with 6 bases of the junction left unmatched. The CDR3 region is CASSLGMAGGPYEQYF. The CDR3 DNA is TGTGCCAGCAGCTTAGGGATGGCGGGAGGGCCCTACGAGCAGTACTTC.

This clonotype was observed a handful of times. As DNA, the CDR3 is TGCAGCGTTCGCAGGGAGGATTCAGGTGGTGGGGCCAACGTCCTGACTTTC. It encodes CSVRREDSGGGANVLTF. This chain joins TRBV29-1 and TRBJ2-6; possible D gene TRBD2, 6 bases. Germline CDR1 and CDR2: SQVTM and ANQGSEA. This CDR3 region has 17 residues. V lost 5 bases and J 3 bases, leaving 20 bases between the germline ends.

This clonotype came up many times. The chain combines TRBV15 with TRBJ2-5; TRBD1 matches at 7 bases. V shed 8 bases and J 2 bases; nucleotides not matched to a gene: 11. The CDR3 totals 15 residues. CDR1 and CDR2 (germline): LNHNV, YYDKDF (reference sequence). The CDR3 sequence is CATRLHRGQQETQYF. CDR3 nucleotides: TGTGCCACCCGTCTTCATAGGGGGCAGCAAGAGACCCAGTACTTC.

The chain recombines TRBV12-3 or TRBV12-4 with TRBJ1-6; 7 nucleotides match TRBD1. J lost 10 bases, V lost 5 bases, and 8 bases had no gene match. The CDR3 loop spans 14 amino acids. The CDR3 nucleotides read TGTGCCAGCAGTGTGACAGGGTCGCGGTCACCCCTCCACTTT. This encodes CASSVTGSRSPLHF.

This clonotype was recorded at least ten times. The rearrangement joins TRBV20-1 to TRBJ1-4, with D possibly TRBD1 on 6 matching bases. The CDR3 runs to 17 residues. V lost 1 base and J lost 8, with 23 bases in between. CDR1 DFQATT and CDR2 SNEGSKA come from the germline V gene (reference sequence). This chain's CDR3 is CSARAPPGVLRGEKLFF. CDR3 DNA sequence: TGCAGTGCTAGAGCCCCGCCCGGTGTCCTCAGGGGAGAAAAACTGTTTTTT.

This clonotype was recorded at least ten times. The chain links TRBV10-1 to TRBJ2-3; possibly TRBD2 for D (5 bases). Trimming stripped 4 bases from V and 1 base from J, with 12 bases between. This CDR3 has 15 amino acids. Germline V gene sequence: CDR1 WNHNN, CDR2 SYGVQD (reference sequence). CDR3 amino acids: CASSARVLGTDTQYF. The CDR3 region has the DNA TGCGCCAGCAGTGCGAGGGTACTTGGCACAGATACGCAGTATTTT.

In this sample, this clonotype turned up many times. The CDR3 spells CASSARHANTEAFF. The CDR3 DNA reads TGTGCCAGCTCCGCAAGACACGCGAACACTGAAGCTTTCTTT. The chain carries TRBV12-3 or TRBV12-4 and TRBJ1-1; D not resolved. The V gene lost 8 bases and the J gene lost 1 base, with 14 bases spanning the gap. CDR3 size: 14 residues.

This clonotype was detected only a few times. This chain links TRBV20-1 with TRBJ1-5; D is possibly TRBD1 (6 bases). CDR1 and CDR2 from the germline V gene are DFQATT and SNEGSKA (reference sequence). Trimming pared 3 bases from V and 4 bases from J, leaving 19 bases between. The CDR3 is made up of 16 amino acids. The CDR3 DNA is TGCAGTGCTAGGGAAGCCGGGACATACATAAATCAGCCCCAGCATTTT. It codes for CSAREAGTYINQPQHF.

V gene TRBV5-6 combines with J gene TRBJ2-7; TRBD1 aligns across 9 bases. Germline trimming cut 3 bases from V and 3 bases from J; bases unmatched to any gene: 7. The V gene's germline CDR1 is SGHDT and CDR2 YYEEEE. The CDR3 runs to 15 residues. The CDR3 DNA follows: TGTGCCAGCAGCTACCAAGGGACAGGGCACTACGAGCAGTACTTC. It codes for CASSYQGTGHYEQYF.

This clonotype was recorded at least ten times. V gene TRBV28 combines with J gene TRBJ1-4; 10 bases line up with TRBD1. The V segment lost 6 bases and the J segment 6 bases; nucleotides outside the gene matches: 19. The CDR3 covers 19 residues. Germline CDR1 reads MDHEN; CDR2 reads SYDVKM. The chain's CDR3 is CASRMPGQGIPKEDEKLFF. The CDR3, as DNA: TGTGCCAGCAGGATGCCGGGACAGGGGATTCCTAAGGAGGATGAAAAACTGTTTTTT.

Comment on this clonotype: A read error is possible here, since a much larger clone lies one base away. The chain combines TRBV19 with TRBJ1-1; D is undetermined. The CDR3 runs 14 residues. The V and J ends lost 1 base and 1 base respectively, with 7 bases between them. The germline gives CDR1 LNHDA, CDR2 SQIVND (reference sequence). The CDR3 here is CASSIGAANTEAFF. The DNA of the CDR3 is TGTGCCAGTAGTATAGGGGCAGCGAACACTGAAGCTTTCTTT.

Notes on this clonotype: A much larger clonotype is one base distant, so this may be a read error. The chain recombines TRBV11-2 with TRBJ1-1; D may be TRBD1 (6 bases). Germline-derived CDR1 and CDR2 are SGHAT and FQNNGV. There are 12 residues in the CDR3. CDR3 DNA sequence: TGTGCCGGCAGCTCACAGGGATTAGGAGCTTTCTTT. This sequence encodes CAGSSQGLGAFF.

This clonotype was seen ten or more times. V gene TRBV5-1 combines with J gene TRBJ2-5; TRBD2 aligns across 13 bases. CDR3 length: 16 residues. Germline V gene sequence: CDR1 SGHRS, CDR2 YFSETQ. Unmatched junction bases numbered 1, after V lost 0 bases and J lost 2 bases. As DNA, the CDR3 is TGCGCCAGCAGCTTGGCGGGACTAGCGGGACAAGAGACCCAGTACTTC. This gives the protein CASSLAGLAGQETQYF.

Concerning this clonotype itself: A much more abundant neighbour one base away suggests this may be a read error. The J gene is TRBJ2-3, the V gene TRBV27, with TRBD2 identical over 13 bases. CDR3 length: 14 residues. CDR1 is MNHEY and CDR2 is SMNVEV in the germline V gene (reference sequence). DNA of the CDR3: TGTGCCAGTCGGACTAGCGGGAGCGCAGATACGCAGTGTTTT. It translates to CASRTSGSADTQCF.

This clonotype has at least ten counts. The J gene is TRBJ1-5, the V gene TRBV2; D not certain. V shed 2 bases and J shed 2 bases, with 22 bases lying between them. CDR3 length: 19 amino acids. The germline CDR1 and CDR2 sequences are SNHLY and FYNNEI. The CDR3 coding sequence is TGTGCCAGCAGTGAATTTTGGGCTTCAGTGGAAGGGCGCAATCAGCCCCAGCATTTT. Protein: CASSEFWASVEGRNQPQHF.

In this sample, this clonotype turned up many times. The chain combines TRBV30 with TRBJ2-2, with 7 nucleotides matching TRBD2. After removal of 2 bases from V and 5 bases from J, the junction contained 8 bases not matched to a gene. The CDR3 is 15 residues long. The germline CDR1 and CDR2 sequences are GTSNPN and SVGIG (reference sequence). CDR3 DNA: TGTGCCTGGAGTATATGGGGAGGGCTAACCGGGGAGCTGTTTTTT. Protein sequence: CAWSIWGGLTGELFF.

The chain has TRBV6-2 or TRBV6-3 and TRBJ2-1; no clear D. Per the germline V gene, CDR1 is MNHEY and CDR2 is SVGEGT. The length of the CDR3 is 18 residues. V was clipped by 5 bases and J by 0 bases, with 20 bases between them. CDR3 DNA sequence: TGTGCCAGCAGTACATCTCGAGCGTTTCTAAGCTCCTACAATGAGCAGTTCTTC. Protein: CASSTSRAFLSSYNEQFF.

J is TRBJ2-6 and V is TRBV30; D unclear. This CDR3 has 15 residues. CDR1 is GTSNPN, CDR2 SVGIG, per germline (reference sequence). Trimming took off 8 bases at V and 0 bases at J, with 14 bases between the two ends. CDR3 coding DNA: TGTGCCGGAAGTCTTACAAACTCTGGGGCCAACGTCCTGACTTTC. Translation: CAGSLTNSGANVLTF.

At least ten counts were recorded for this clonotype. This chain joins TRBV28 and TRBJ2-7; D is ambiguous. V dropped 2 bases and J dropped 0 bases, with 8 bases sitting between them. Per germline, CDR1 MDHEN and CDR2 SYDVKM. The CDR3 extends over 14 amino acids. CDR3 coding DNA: TGTGCCAGCAGTTTAGCGGCTACCTCCTACGAGCAGTACTTC. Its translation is CASSLAATSYEQYF.

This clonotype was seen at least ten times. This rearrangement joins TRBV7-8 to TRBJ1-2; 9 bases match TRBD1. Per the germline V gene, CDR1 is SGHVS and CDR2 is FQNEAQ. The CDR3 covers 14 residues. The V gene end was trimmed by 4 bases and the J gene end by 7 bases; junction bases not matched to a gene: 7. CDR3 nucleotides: TGTGCCAGCAGCTACGGGACAGGGCTTGCTGGCTACACCTTC. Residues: CASSYGTGLAGYTF.

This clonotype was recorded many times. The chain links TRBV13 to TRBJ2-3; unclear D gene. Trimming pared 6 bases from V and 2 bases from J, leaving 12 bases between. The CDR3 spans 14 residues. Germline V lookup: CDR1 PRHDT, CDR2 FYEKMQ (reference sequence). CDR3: CASSLALSTDTQYF. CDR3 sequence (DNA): TGTGCCAGCAGTTTGGCGCTATCCACAGATACGCAGTATTTT.

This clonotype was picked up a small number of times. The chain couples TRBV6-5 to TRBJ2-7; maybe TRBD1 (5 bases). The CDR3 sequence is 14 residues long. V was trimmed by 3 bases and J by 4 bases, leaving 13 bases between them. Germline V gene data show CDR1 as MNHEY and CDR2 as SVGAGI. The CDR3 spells CASSYSTPGYEQYF. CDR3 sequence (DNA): TGTGCCAGCAGTTATTCAACCCCAGGGTACGAGCAGTACTTC.